These T cell receptor beta chains were read from a single sample in a study of blood T cells in healthy people across ages. TCRdb reanalysed the 5' RACE reads using MiXCR and keeps one entry per CDR3 protein. The repertoire includes some 750,000 distinct CDR3 sequences, about a fifth of them detected once, and less than 25% sits in the top ten. The sequencing input was blood. Receptor source: a man between 65 and 79 years old in good health. Each CDR3 is given with its conserved first and last residue. Each record gives: J gene, V gene, D gene, clone size, CDR3 protein, CDR3 DNA. The D gene is left open where the match is weak. Not every row has a clone size; where given, it reads once, few, many or a size class.

j_gene: TRBJ2-1
v_gene: TRBV30
d_gene: TRBD2
abundance: NA
CDR3aa: CAWMASGRGEQFF
CDR3nt: TGTGCCTGGATGGCTAGCGGGAGAGGTGAGCAGTTCTTC

j_gene: TRBJ2-1
v_gene: TRBV12-3/TRBV12-4
d_gene: NA
abundance: NA
CDR3aa: CASSPLRGGPTEQFF
CDR3nt: TGTGCCAGCAGTCCTTTGCGGGGAGGTCCTACGGAGCAGTTCTTC

j_gene: TRBJ2-7
v_gene: TRBV28
d_gene: NA
abundance: NA
CDR3aa: CASRGRPDKEQYF
CDR3nt: TGTGCCAGCAGGGGACGGCCGGATAAAGAGCAGTACTTC

j_gene: TRBJ2-1
v_gene: TRBV6-4
d_gene: NA
abundance: NA
CDR3aa: CASSDLKTGRDEQFF
CDR3nt: TGTGCCAGCAGTGACCTCAAGACAGGTCGGGATGAGCAGTTCTTC

j_gene: TRBJ1-2
v_gene: TRBV6-6
d_gene: NA
abundance: NA
CDR3aa: CASSIDINYGYTF
CDR3nt: TGTGCCAGCAGTATTGACATTAACTATGGCTACACCTTC

j_gene: TRBJ1-4
v_gene: TRBV28
d_gene: TRBD1
abundance: NA
CDR3aa: CASSPRQGKKEKLFF
CDR3nt: TGTGCCAGCAGTCCCCGACAGGGTAAAAAAGAAAAACTGTTTTTT

j_gene: TRBJ1-5
v_gene: TRBV4-2
d_gene: NA
abundance: few
CDR3aa: CASSQDHQPQHF
CDR3nt: TGTGCCAGCAGCCAAGACCACCAGCCCCAGCATTTT

j_gene: TRBJ2-3
v_gene: TRBV27
d_gene: TRBD2
abundance: few
CDR3aa: CASNSRGGTDTQYF
CDR3nt: TGTGCCAGCAATTCGCGGGGGGGCACAGATACGCAGTATTTT

j_gene: TRBJ1-3
v_gene: TRBV20-1
d_gene: NA
abundance: NA
CDR3aa: CSARDSRGNSGNTIYF
CDR3nt: TGCAGTGCTAGAGATTCGAGGGGAAACTCTGGAAACACCATATATTTT

j_gene: TRBJ1-4
v_gene: TRBV29-1
d_gene: NA
abundance: many
CDR3aa: CSVEMQGRPEKLFF
CDR3nt: TGCAGCGTTGAAATGCAGGGGCGTCCTGAAAAACTGTTTTTT

j_gene: TRBJ1-3
v_gene: TRBV12-3/TRBV12-4
d_gene: NA
abundance: NA
CDR3aa: CATKGSGNTIYF
CDR3nt: TGTGCCACCAAGGGGTCTGGAAACACCATATATTTT

j_gene: TRBJ2-7
v_gene: TRBV12-3/TRBV12-4
d_gene: TRBD1
abundance: NA
CDR3aa: CASHRQGYEQYF
CDR3nt: TGTGCCAGCCATAGACAGGGCTACGAGCAGTACTTC

j_gene: TRBJ2-7
v_gene: TRBV2
d_gene: NA
abundance: NA
CDR3aa: CASTLRSGYEQYF
CDR3nt: TGTGCCAGCACCTTGAGGAGCGGCTACGAGCAGTACTTC

j_gene: TRBJ2-1
v_gene: TRBV7-3
d_gene: NA
abundance: NA
CDR3aa: CASSLGTSYNEQFF
CDR3nt: TGTGCCAGCAGCTTGGGTACATCCTACAATGAGCAGTTCTTC